This T cell receptor (beta chain) was identified in a study of blood T cells in healthy people across ages. Next came a second PCR, run for roughly 7 to 12 cycles, which used a sample-barcoded 5' primer along with a J-beta primer mix. With 12 random nucleotides, a template-switch adaptor tagged each individual cDNA molecule. TCRdb reprocessed the 5' RACE reads with MiXCR, giving one entry per CDR3 protein. The table has about 1.4 million distinct CDR3 sequences, approximately 59% seen once. The sequence derives from a man between 18 and 35 years old in good health. Sequences were obtained from blood.

CDR3 residues: CASTRAYRPYEQYF. The CDR3 DNA reads as TGTGCCAGCACCCGCGCCTACCGACCCTACGAGCAGTACTTC. This chain uses TRBV13 with TRBJ2-7; D not resolved. Trimming cost V 7 bases and J 2 bases, with 15 bases left between them. Germline V gene data show CDR1 as PRHDT and CDR2 as FYEKMQ (reference sequence). This CDR3 comprises 14 residues.